This is a list of T cell receptor beta chains from one sample in a study of OX40 agonist ivuxolimab in advanced cancers. Assay: immunoSEQ multiplex PCR; the TCRdb copy retains only in-frame clones and omits some. The sample has tens of thousands of clones; 70% to 90% are singletons. The source was CD4+ or CD8+ T cells sorted from blood, collected in a trial of the OX40 agonist ivuxolimab. These receptors originate from an adult with an advanced solid tumor such as melanoma, head and neck, liver or kidney cancer. Each CDR3 is given with its conserved first and last residue. The D gene is left open where the match is weak.

V gene	J gene	D gene	CDR3 protein
TRBV23-1	TRBJ2-1	.	CASSQSRAGAPNEQFF
TRBV20-1	TRBJ2-5	.	CSARLLETQYF
TRBV1	TRBJ2-2	.	CTSSPSCRSGTSFGELFF
TRBV7-9	TRBJ2-7	.	CASSRDASYEQYF
TRBV6-1	TRBJ2-7	.	CASTPTIPYEQYF
TRBV10-2	TRBJ2-1	.	CASSDGGYEQFF
TRBV25-1	.	.	CASSDLYEQYF
TRBV11-3	TRBJ2-2	.	CASSLGGGFAGKNTGELFF
TRBV15	TRBJ2-7	.	CATSRVASPPYEQYF
TRBV6-5	TRBJ2-7	.	CASSYSDSTHEQYF
TRBV2	TRBJ2-7	.	CASSAVSYEQYF
TRBV2	TRBJ2-3	TRBD1	CASRIDRGDTQYF
TRBV18	TRBJ1-5	TRBD1	CASSPTSTGAGNQPQHF
TRBV7-6	TRBJ2-1	.	CASSLYKGGEQFF
TRBV19	TRBJ1-4	.	CASRQGEKLFF
TRBV5-4	TRBJ1-3	TRBD1	CASSPGQGYSGNTIYF
TRBV29-1	TRBJ1-1	.	CSVETGGTEAFF
TRBV6-1	TRBJ2-2	.	CASSVNTGELFF
TRBV18	TRBJ1-5	.	CASSLYRDQPQHF
TRBV21-1	TRBJ1-6	.	CASSKVVADFSPLHF
TRBV28	TRBJ2-2	.	CASKTNTGELFF
TRBV5-6	TRBJ2-7	.	CASSFAGQSSYEQYF
TRBV5-6	TRBJ1-3	.	CASSAVGGSGNTIYF
TRBV11-2	TRBJ2-7	.	CASSPLGGEKEQYF
TRBV4-1	TRBJ2-5	TRBD2	CASSREGLAGGQETQYF
TRBV7-6	TRBJ2-7	.	CASSPTFSYEQYF
TRBV19	TRBJ2-1	.	CASSILTSPPYNEQFF
TRBV18	TRBJ2-7	.	CASSPQLSNREQYF
TRBV2	TRBJ2-7	TRBD1	CASNPTAGGDYEQYF
TRBV19	TRBJ2-7	.	CASSIAWAVYEQYF
TRBV15	TRBJ2-1	.	CATSRTSGPISYNEQFF
TRBV10-3	TRBJ2-3	.	CAISEIQGGTQYF
TRBV21-1	TRBJ2-5	.	CASSSSKKRGDRGRLEAQYF
TRBV7-8	TRBJ2-7	TRBD2	CASSKVGGRGTYEQYF
TRBV2	TRBJ2-2	TRBD2	CASSASGRGLTGELFF
TRBV6-5	TRBJ2-2	.	CASSYFGPNTGELFF
TRBV7-3	TRBJ2-3	.	CASSLLGIRTDTQYF
TRBV5-1	TRBJ2-7	.	CASSWDNSYEQYF
TRBV6-1	TRBJ2-1	TRBD2	CASNLAGSTYNEQFF
TRBV19	TRBJ1-5	.	CASSIQPRTVSNQPQHF
TRBV18	TRBJ2-2	TRBD1	CASSQLQGATNTGELFF
TRBV28	.	TRBD1	CASTRGGLVDEQYF
TRBV5-4	TRBJ2-1	.	CASSLELLGARFF
TRBV5-4	TRBJ1-1	.	CASSLDARENTEAFF
TRBV10-3	TRBJ2-7	.	CAIRPGTQPYEQYF
TRBV2	TRBJ2-5	.	CASSEGTTLRTQYF
TRBV7-9	TRBJ2-3	TRBD2	CASSPLAGGQRDTQYF
TRBV19	TRBJ1-5	.	CASREARRYSNQPQHF
TRBV30	TRBJ2-2	.	CAWSVTGEGTGELFF
TRBV5-1	TRBJ2-1	.	CASSLMTSKHNEQFF